The rows below give T cell receptor beta chains drawn from one sample of a study of metastatic and nonmetastatic thyroid tumors. Using MiXCR, TCRdb reanalyzed the PCR reads. Of over 25,000 clones listed, 15% to 20% were seen once; the top ten hold over 3.5%. The sequenced sample was blood. These receptors came from a female donor with papillary thyroid cancer or a benign thyroid nodule (not recorded which). Some clones in this sample may be carry-over from other donors' samples. Both conserved end residues are part of each CDR3. The order of the fields is V gene, J gene, D gene, clone size, CDR3 protein, CDR3 DNA. The D gene is left open where the match is weak. Not every row has a clone size; where given, it reads once, few, many or a size class.

v_call: TRBV10-3
j_call: TRBJ2-7
d_call: .
clone_size: .
cdr3_aa: CAISDPGQSYEQYF
cdr3_nt: TGTGCCATCAGTGACCCAGGGCAGTCCTACGAGCAGTACTTC

v_call: TRBV14
j_call: TRBJ2-1
d_call: .
clone_size: .
cdr3_aa: CASSPGLFEQFF
cdr3_nt: TGTGCCAGCAGCCCCGGACTATTTGAGCAGTTCTTC

v_call: TRBV11-2
j_call: TRBJ2-2
d_call: .
clone_size: many
cdr3_aa: CASSRSGRDTGELFF
cdr3_nt: TGTGCCAGCAGCCGTAGTGGCAGGGACACCGGGGAGCTGTTTTTT

v_call: TRBV16
j_call: TRBJ1-1
d_call: TRBD1
clone_size: few
cdr3_aa: CASSRTQGATEAFF
cdr3_nt: TGTGCCAGCAGCCGCACACAGGGGGCCACTGAAGCTTTCTTT

v_call: TRBV19
j_call: TRBJ1-1
d_call: .
clone_size: medium-sized
cdr3_aa: CASRTTEWGNTEAFF
cdr3_nt: TGTGCCAGTAGGACCACGGAGTGGGGAAACACTGAAGCTTTCTTT

v_call: TRBV6-5
j_call: TRBJ1-1
d_call: .
clone_size: many
cdr3_aa: CASSYPQGPGMNTEAFF
cdr3_nt: TGTGCCAGCAGTTACCCACAGGGTCCGGGCATGAACACTGAAGCTTTCTTT

v_call: TRBV5-1
j_call: TRBJ2-1
d_call: TRBD2
clone_size: many
cdr3_aa: CASSFFGGDYNEQFF
cdr3_nt: TGCGCCAGCAGCTTCTTCGGGGGGGACTACAATGAGCAGTTCTTC

v_call: TRBV18
j_call: TRBJ1-1
d_call: .
clone_size: many
cdr3_aa: CASSPGTPKPAFF
cdr3_nt: TGTGCCAGCTCACCAGGGACACCAAAGCCAGCTTTCTTT

v_call: TRBV6-2/TRBV6-3
j_call: TRBJ1-5
d_call: TRBD1
clone_size: .
cdr3_aa: CASNGTGEPQPQHF
cdr3_nt: TGTGCCAGCAACGGAACAGGGGAACCCCAGCCCCAGCATTTT

v_call: TRBV19
j_call: TRBJ1-5
d_call: .
clone_size: .
cdr3_aa: CASSIRQGWGNQPQHF
cdr3_nt: TGTGCCAGTAGTATCCGCCAGGGGTGGGGCAATCAGCCCCAGCATTTT